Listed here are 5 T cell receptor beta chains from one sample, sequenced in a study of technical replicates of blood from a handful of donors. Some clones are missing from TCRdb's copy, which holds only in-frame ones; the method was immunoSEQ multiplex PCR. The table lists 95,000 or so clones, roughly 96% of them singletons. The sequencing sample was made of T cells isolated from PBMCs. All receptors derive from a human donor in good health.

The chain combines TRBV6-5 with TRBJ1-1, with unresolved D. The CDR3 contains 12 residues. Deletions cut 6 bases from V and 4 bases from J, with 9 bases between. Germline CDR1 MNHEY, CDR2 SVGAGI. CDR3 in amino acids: CASRRGATEAFF. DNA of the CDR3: TGTGCCAGCAGAAGAGGAGCCACTGAAGCTTTCTTT.

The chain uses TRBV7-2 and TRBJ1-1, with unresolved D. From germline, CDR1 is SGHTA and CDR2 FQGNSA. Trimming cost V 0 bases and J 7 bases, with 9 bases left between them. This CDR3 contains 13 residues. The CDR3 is CASSLAQVDEAFF. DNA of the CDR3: TGTGCCAGCAGCTTAGCCCAGGTCGATGAAGCTTTCTTT. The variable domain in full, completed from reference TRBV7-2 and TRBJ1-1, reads GAGVSQSPSNKVTEKGKDVELRCDPISGHTALYWYRQSLGQGLEFLIYFQGNSAPDKSGLPSDRFSAERTGGSVSTLTIQRTQQEDSAVYLCASSLAQVDEAFFGQGTRLTVV.

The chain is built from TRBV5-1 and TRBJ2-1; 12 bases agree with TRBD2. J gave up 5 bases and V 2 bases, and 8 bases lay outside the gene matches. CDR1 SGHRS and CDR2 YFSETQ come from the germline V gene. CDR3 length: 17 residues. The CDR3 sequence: CASSFRLAGVRNNEQFF. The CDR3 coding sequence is TGCGCCAGCAGCTTCAGACTAGCGGGAGTAAGAAACAATGAGCAGTTCTTC.

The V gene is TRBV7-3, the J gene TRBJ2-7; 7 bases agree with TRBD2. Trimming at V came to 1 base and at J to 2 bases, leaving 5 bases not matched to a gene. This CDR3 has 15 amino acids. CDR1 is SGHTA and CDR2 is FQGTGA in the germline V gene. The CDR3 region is CASSLSGSGPYEQYF. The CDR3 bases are TGTGCCAGCAGCTTAAGCGGTAGCGGGCCCTACGAGCAGTACTTC.

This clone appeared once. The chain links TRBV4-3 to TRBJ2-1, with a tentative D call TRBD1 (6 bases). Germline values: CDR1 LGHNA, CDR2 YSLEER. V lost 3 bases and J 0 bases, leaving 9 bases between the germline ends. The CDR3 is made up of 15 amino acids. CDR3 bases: TGCGCCAGCAGCCAGCAGGGGAGCTCCTACAATGAGCAGTTCTTC. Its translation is CASSQQGSSYNEQFF.